This T cell receptor beta chain was retrieved from a study of blood T cell repertoires in COVID-19. Sequenced by immunoSEQ multiplex PCR; TCRdb stores in-frame clones only, minus some. Of around 170,000 clones in the sample, just over 85% were seen once. In its sample, this clone was seen once. The sequencing input was PBMCs or T cells enriched from blood (not recorded which). The receptor's source is a woman aged 18-29 years who had recovered from COVID-19.

The CDR3 region is CASSQVGRDTGELFF. CDR3 nucleotide sequence: TGCGCCAGCAGCCAAGTAGGGAGGGACACCGGGGAGCTGTTTTTT. This chain links TRBV4-1 with TRBJ2-2; TRBD2 aligns across 7 bases. Per germline, CDR1 MGHRA and CDR2 YSYEKL. This CDR3 comprises 15 residues. V was clipped by 1 base and J by 3 bases; unmatched bases: 2.